In its sample, the clone carrying this TCR beta chain was seen a few times. Within Nashville, Tennessee resided all donors, each a Caucasian adult. The data are from a study of shared clonotypes between healthy human individuals. Only in-frame clones appear in the TCRdb table, and some are missing; sequencing was by immunoSEQ multiplex PCR. Of around 500,000 clones in the sample, 75% to 85% were seen once. Losses at the gene ends were 5 bases for V and 4 bases for J; bases not matched to a gene: 5. This CDR3 is built from 14 residues. Germline CDR1 is LNHDA and CDR2 is SQIVND (reference sequence). The clonotype comes from a woman aged 35 to 49 in good health. Some clones in this sample may be carry-over from other donors' samples. The rearrangement joins TRBV19 to TRBJ2-3, with 8 bases fitting TRBD2. The sample was PBMCs. CDR3 in amino acids: CASSGAGVADTQYF. The CDR3 DNA follows: TGTGCCAGTAGTGGAGCGGGAGTGGCAGATACGCAGTATTTT.